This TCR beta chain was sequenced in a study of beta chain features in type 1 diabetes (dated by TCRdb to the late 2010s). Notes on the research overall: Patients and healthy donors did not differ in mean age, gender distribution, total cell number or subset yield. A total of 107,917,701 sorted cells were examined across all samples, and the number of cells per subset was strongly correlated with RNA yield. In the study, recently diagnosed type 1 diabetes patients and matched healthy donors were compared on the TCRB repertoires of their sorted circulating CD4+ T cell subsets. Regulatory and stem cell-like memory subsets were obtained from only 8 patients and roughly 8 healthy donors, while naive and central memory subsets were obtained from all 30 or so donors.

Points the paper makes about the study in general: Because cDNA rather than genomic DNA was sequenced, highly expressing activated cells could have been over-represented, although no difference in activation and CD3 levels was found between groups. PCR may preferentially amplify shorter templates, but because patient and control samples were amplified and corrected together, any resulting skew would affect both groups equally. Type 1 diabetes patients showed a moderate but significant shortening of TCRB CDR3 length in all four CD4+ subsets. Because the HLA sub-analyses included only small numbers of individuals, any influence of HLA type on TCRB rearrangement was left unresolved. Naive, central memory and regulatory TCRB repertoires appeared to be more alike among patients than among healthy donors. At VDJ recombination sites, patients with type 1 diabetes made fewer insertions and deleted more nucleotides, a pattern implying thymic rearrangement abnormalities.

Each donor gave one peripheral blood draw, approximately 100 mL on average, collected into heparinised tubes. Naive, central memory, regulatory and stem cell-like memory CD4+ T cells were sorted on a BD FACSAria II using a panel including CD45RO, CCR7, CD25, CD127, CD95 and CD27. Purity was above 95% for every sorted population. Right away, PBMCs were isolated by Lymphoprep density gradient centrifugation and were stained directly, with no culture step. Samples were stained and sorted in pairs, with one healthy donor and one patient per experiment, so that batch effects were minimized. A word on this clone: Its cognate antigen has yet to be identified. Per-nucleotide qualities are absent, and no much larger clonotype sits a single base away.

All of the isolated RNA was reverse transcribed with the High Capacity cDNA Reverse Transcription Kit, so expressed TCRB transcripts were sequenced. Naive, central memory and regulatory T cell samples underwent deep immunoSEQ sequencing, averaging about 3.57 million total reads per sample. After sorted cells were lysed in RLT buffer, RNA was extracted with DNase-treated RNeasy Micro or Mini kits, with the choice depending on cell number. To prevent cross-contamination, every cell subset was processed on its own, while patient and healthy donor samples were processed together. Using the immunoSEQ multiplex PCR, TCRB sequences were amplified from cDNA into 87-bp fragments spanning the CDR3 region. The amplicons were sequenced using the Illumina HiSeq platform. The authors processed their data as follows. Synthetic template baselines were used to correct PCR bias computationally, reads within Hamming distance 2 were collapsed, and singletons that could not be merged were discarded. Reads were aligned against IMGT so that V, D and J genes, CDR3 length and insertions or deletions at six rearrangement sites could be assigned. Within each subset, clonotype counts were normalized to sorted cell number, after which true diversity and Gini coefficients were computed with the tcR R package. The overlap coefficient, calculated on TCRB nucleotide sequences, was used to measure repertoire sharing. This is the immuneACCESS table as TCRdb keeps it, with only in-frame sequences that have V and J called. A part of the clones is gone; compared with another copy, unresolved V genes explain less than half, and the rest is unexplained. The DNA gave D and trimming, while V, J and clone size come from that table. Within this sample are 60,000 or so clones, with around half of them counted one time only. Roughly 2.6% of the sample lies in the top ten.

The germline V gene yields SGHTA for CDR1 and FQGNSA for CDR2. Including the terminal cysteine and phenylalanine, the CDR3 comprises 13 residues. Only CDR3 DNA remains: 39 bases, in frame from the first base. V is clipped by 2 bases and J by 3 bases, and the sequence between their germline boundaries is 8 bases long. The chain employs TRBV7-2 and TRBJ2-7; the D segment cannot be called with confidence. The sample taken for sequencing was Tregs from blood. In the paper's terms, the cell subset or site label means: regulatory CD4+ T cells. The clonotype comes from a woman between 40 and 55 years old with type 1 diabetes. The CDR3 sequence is CASSLTPFYEQYF. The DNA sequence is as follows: TGTGCCAGCAGCTTAACTCCTTTCTACGAGCAGTACTTC.